This T cell receptor (beta chain) was sequenced in a study of CD8 T cells in ankylosing spondylitis. As regards this clonotype: Its antigen is as yet unknown.

Study-wide results and caveats: Reportedly, significant enrichment of disease-linked clones occurred in matched ankylosing spondylitis synovial fluid. Seemingly characteristic of ankylosing spondylitis blood was a TCR beta motif consisting of about 8 highly homologous variants.

V was clipped by 4 bases and J by 2 bases, with 22 bases between them. Germline lookup yields CDR1 SGHRS and CDR2 YFSETQ. The CDR3 has 19 residues. In TCRdb, the 5' RACE reads were re-called with MiXCR into one record per CDR3 protein. This table holds around 91,000 distinct CDR3 sequences, roughly 10% found once. The material sequenced was blood, either unsorted or a sorted T cell fraction (not recorded which). J is TRBJ1-6 and V is TRBV5-1; D remains unclear. This clonotype was obtained from a male donor with ankylosing spondylitis. DNA of the CDR3: TGCGCCAGCAGCCCCACCTCTAGGAGGGATAGGACCTATAATTCACCCCTCCACTTT. This gives the protein CASSPTSRRDRTYNSPLHF.